The 32 T cell receptor beta chains below all came from one sample that was sequenced in a study of regulatory T cells in long-lasting Graves disease. To make TCR beta libraries, researchers used iRepertoire HTBI primers and Arm-PCR of CDR3 regions. TCRdb passed the multiplex PCR reads through MiXCR, listing each CDR3 protein once. The table includes 400,000 to 500,000 distinct CDR3 sequences, under 25% detected once. Time point specified: persistent/refractory GD, antithyroid drugs over 5 years with positive TRAb. Following extraction of RNA from PBMCs, that RNA was used to make the TCR library. The specimen comprised peripheral blood mononuclear cells (PBMCs), sampled when the disease was refractory, from a patient treated with antithyroid drugs. These receptors were taken from a female donor with Graves disease.

A remark on this clonotype: A much larger clone is a single base away; this may be a read error. In this CDR3 the conserved last residue, phenylalanine or tryptophan, is missing, so a read error is likely. The rearrangement uses TRBV27 and TRBJ1-2; the match to TRBD1 covers 9 bases. V shed 7 bases and J 0 bases; nucleotides not matched to a gene: 6. This CDR3 has 15 amino acids. In germline, CDR1 is MNHEY, CDR2 SMNVEV (reference sequence). The DNA for the CDR3 is TGTGCCAGCACTGAGACAGGGGGATCTAACTATGGCTACACCCTC. This translates into CASTETGGSNYGYTL.

This clonotype is a singleton in its sample. The conserved phenylalanine or tryptophan is not found at the CDR3 terminus, so this likely reflects a read error. The chain employs TRBV20-1 and TRBJ2-7; 9 bases are a match to TRBD1. J was trimmed by 1 base and V by 5 bases; bases with no gene match: 6. The CDR3 runs to 14 residues. From germline, CDR1 is DFQATT and CDR2 SNEGSKA (reference sequence). For the CDR3, the DNA is TGCAGTGCTCGACCGGGACAGGGTTCCTACGAGCAGTACCTC. This gives the protein CSARPGQGSYEQYL.

J is TRBJ2-5 and V is TRBV7-9; no definite D call. Germline values: CDR1 SEHNR, CDR2 FQNEAQ (reference sequence). Trimming removed 2 bases from V and 4 bases from J, with 5 bases in between. The CDR3 contains 12 residues. CDR3 in amino acids: CASSLLLETQYF. The CDR3 coding sequence is TGTGCCAGCAGCTTACTGTTAGAGACCCAGTACTTC.

This clonotype was counted at least ten times. V gene TRBV28 combines with J gene TRBJ2-4, with TRBD1 matching 9 bases. Germline assignment: CDR1 MDHEN and CDR2 SYDVKM. This CDR3 region has 16 residues. V lost 10 bases to trimming and J lost 2 bases; unmatched junction nucleotides: 12. The CDR3 nucleotides read TGTGCCACCCAGGGACAGGGTCTTTATACCAAAAACATTCAGTACTTC. Translated, it gives CATQGQGLYTKNIQYF.

V and J are TRBV9 and TRBJ1-4, with 7 bases aligning to TRBD1. CDR3 length equals 14 residues. The V gene's germline CDR1 is SGDLS and CDR2 YYNGEE. V shed 0 bases, J shed 8 bases, and the junction held 4 bases outside the gene matches. The CDR3 nucleotides read TGTGCCAGCAGCGTAGGAGGGGGCGACGAAAAACTGTTTTTT. Its translation is CASSVGGGDEKLFF.

This clonotype came up many times. V usage is TRBV27 and J usage is TRBJ2-5, with a possible D match to TRBD2 (5 bases). The V gene lost 5 bases and the J gene lost 2 bases, with 12 bases spanning the gap. The CDR3 is made up of 14 amino acids. The germline V gene has CDR1 MNHEY and CDR2 SMNVEV (reference sequence). CDR3 region: CASSPQRIQETQYF. CDR3 DNA: TGTGCCAGCAGTCCTCAGCGGATACAAGAGACCCAGTACTTC.

This clonotype has a count of ten or more. The J gene is TRBJ2-7, the V gene TRBV28, with 9 bases aligning to TRBD1. CDR3 size: 14 residues. The V gene's germline CDR1 is MDHEN and CDR2 SYDVKM. V trimming: 6 bases; J trimming: 7 bases; junction bases outside the gene matches: 10. Here the CDR3 DNA reads TGTGCCAGCAGGCGCGCGGGACAGGGCTCTGAGCAGTACTTC. It encodes CASRRAGQGSEQYF.

The CDR3 DNA sequence: TGTGCCAGCAGTTACGGGCGGGAGTACTACGAGCAGTACTTC. Protein: CASSYGREYYEQYF. V and J are TRBV6-2 or TRBV6-3 and TRBJ2-7; 7 bases are a match to TRBD2. V lost 2 bases, J lost 3 bases, and 4 bases stayed unmatched. Per germline, CDR1 MNHEY and CDR2 SVGEGT. This CDR3 spans 14 amino acids.

This clonotype came up many times. This chain connects TRBV9 to TRBJ2-2; TRBD1 might be the D (6 bases). CDR1 and CDR2 from the germline V gene are SGDLS and YYNGEE. This CDR3 is built from 13 residues. V was trimmed by 2 bases and J by 5 bases, leaving 7 bases between them. The CDR3 protein is CASSVTGTGELFF. CDR3 bases: TGTGCCAGCAGCGTGACAGGAACCGGGGAGCTGTTTTTT.

This clonotype was recorded only once. The J gene is TRBJ1-1, the V gene TRBV4-1; TRBD1 matches at 7 bases. The CDR3 has 14 residues. With 3 bases clipped from V and 7 bases from J, the junction kept 8 bases outside the gene matches. Germline V gives CDR1 MGHRA, CDR2 YSYEKL. The CDR3 DNA is TGCGCCAGCAGCCATTCTACGACAGGGATTGAAGCTTTCTTT. Translated: CASSHSTTGIEAFF.

The chain links TRBV19 to TRBJ1-1, with D possibly matching TRBD1 (5 bases). The CDR3 is 13 residues long. Trimming pared 6 bases from V and 7 bases from J, leaving 15 bases between. Per the germline V gene, CDR1 is LNHDA and CDR2 is SQIVND (reference sequence). The CDR3 reads CASRAGGGIEAFF. CDR3 DNA sequence: TGTGCCAGTAGGGCAGGTGGGGGTATTGAAGCTTTCTTT.

This clonotype was recorded many times. V is TRBV5-8 and J is TRBJ2-7; TRBD2 agrees at 8 bases. V shed 5 bases, J shed 3 bases, and the junction held 7 bases outside the gene matches. CDR3 length equals 14 residues. Germline values: CDR1 SGHTS, CDR2 YDEGEE. CDR3 coding DNA: TGTGCCAGCAGGGACGGGGGGGGGTACTACGAGCAGTACTTC. It yields the protein CASRDGGGYYEQYF.

This clonotype was counted many times. The rearrangement links TRBV2 to TRBJ1-3; D is unclear. This CDR3 comprises 16 residues. Per germline, CDR1 SNHLY and CDR2 FYNNEI. Trimming pared 1 base from V and 2 bases from J, leaving 12 bases between. The DNA of the CDR3 is TGTGCCAGCAGTGAAGGGAGCCTTCCCGCTGGAAACACCATATATTTT. The encoded protein is CASSEGSLPAGNTIYF.

The chain carries TRBV20-1 and TRBJ1-6; 11 positions agree with TRBD1. Germline CDR1 reads DFQATT; CDR2 reads SNEGSKA (reference sequence). The CDR3 runs to 15 residues. V shed 6 bases, J shed 6 bases, and the junction held 7 bases outside the gene matches. The CDR3 spells CSARSGTGGNSPLHF. The CDR3 bases are TGCAGTGCGCGTTCCGGGACAGGGGGTAATTCACCCCTCCACTTT.

This clonotype was picked up a small number of times. The V gene is TRBV5-1, the J gene TRBJ1-6, with TRBD1 identical over 8 bases. Germline CDR1 reads SGHRS; CDR2 reads YFSETQ. V dropped 4 bases and J dropped 6; count of bases not matched to a gene: 9. This CDR3 contains 16 residues. CDR3 nucleotides: TGCGCCAGCAGCGTCGACAGGGGCGAGGGTAATTCACCCCTCCACTTT. It is translated as CASSVDRGEGNSPLHF.

This clonotype was picked up a small number of times. The chain carries TRBV20-1 and TRBJ2-2, with D perhaps TRBD1 (5 bases). Germline lookup yields CDR1 DFQATT and CDR2 SNEGSKA (reference sequence). The germline V and J ends were trimmed by 1 base and 5 bases, with 11 bases remaining between them. CDR3 size: 14 residues. CDR3 coding DNA: TGCAGTGCTAGAGGAAAACAGGCGACCGGGGAGCTGTTTTTT. This translates into CSARGKQATGELFF.

The V and J genes are TRBV29-1 and TRBJ2-5; tentatively, D is TRBD1 (5 bases). V was shortened by 3 bases and J by 0 bases, with 8 bases between the two germline ends. CDR1 is SQVTM, CDR2 ANQGSEA, per germline. This CDR3 is built from 13 residues. The DNA for the CDR3 is TGCAGCGTTGATTCCAGGGACCAAGAGACCCAGTACTTC. It yields the protein CSVDSRDQETQYF.

This clonotype was seen only once. A much bigger clone sits one base away, suggesting this may be a read error. The rearrangement links TRBV11-2 to TRBJ1-1; D uncertain. The CDR3 has 14 amino acids. The germline CDR1 and CDR2 sequences are SGHAT and FQNNGV. V was clipped by 5 bases and J by 10 bases, with 20 bases between them. The DNA for the CDR3 is TGTGCCAGCAGCAACCCGGAGGGCCCCCTTGGAGCTTTCTTT. As protein: CASSNPEGPLGAFF. Filled out from reference TRBV11-2 and TRBJ1-1, the complete variable domain reads EAGVAQSPRYKIIEKRQSVAFWCNPISGHATLYWYQQILGQGPKLLIQFQNNGVVDDSQLPKDRFSAERLKGVDSTLKIQPAKLEDSAVYLCASSNPEGPLGAFFGQGTRLTVV.

This chain joins TRBV19 and TRBJ2-7; D unresolved. Germline V gene data show CDR1 as LNHDA and CDR2 as SQIVND (reference sequence). Trimming took off 5 bases at V and 5 bases at J, with 7 bases between the two ends. The CDR3 length is 11 residues. CDR3 amino acids: CASSSPDEQYF. CDR3 DNA: TGTGCCAGTAGTTCCCCCGACGAGCAGTACTTC. The full variable domain, completed using reference TRBV19 and TRBJ2-7, is DGGITQSPKYLFRKEGQNVTLSCEQNLNHDAMYWYRQDPGQGLRLIYYSQIVNDFQKGDIAEGYSVSREKKESFPLTVTSAQKNPTAFYLCASSSPDEQYFGPGTRLTVT.

There are many counts of this clonotype. The rearrangement links TRBV12-5 to TRBJ1-2, with D possibly being TRBD1 (6 bases). Germline-derived CDR1 and CDR2 are LGHNT and FRNRAP. CDR3 length equals 13 residues. V was pared by 7 bases and J by 3 bases, with 12 bases between. CDR3 sequence (DNA): TGTGCTAGTGCCGCAGGGGCGCACTATGGCTACACCTTC. This gives the protein CASAAGAHYGYTF. Complete variable domain (other parts from reference TRBV12-5 and TRBJ1-2): DARVTQTPRHKVTEMGQEVTMRCQPILGHNTVFWYRQTMMQGLELLAYFRNRAPLDDSGMPKDRFSAEMPDATLATLKIQPSEPRDSAVYFCASAAGAHYGYTFGSGTRLTVV.

This clonotype came up many times. The rearrangement uses TRBV2 and TRBJ1-6; 7 nucleotides align to TRBD1. Unmatched junction bases numbered 8, after V lost 4 bases and J lost 14 bases. Germline CDR1 is SNHLY and CDR2 is FYNNEI. CDR3 length: 13 amino acids. The CDR3, as DNA: TGTGCCAGCAGTGGACAGGGCGACGCGACCCTCCACTTT. Its translation is CASSGQGDATLHF. Drawing the rest from reference TRBV2 and TRBJ1-6, the complete variable domain is EPEVTQTPSHQVTQMGQEVILRCVPISNHLYFYWYRQILGQKVEFLVSFYNNEISEKSEIFDDQFSVERPDGSNFTLKIRSTKLEDSAMYFCASSGQGDATLHFGNGTRLTVT.

The genes are TRBV9 and TRBJ1-5; D remains unclear. The CDR3 length is 14 residues. With 4 bases removed from V and 4 bases from J, the gap between germline ends came to 12 bases. Germline CDR1 is SGDLS and CDR2 is YYNGEE. Written as DNA, the CDR3 is TGTGCCAGCAGCCCGAGGCCCGGAAATCAGCCCCAGCATTTT. Encoded protein: CASSPRPGNQPQHF.

On this clonotype itself: One base away lies a much larger clone, so this may be a sequencing read error. This rearrangement joins TRBV12-3 or TRBV12-4 to TRBJ2-7, with a tentative D call TRBD2 (5 bases). The CDR3 consists of 13 residues. V lost 7 bases and J lost 0, with 10 bases in between. The CDR3, as DNA: TGTGCCAGCAATCCGGGGATCTCCTACGAGCAGTACTTC. Translation: CASNPGISYEQYF.

This clonotype was recorded many times. CDR3 region: CASSYGSGSAYEQYF. DNA of the CDR3: TGTGCCAGCAGTTACGGGTCAGGGAGTGCCTACGAGCAGTACTTC. The chain has TRBV6-9 and TRBJ2-7; either TRBD1 or TRBD2 may supply D (5 bases each). Germline V gene data show CDR1 as MNHGY and CDR2 as SVAAGI. This CDR3 comprises 15 residues. The V and J ends lost 3 bases and 2 bases respectively, with 14 bases between them.

This clonotype has at least ten counts. The chain couples TRBV20-1 to TRBJ2-5; 7 bases fit TRBD1. Germline-derived CDR1 and CDR2 are DFQATT and SNEGSKA (reference sequence). J lost 2 bases, V lost 4 bases, and 7 bases had no gene match. CDR3 size: 14 residues. The CDR3 bases are TGCAGTGCTATAGCCCCGGGACAGCAAGAGACCCAGTACTTC. It yields the protein CSAIAPGQQETQYF.

This clonotype was recorded many times. V gene TRBV2 combines with J gene TRBJ1-2; D may be TRBD1 (6 bases). The CDR3 is 16 residues long. The germline V gene has CDR1 SNHLY and CDR2 FYNNEI. V lost 2 bases and J 0 bases, leaving 13 bases between the germline ends. The CDR3 region is CASSERWTAANYGYTF. DNA for the CDR3: TGTGCCAGCAGTGAAAGGTGGACAGCAGCTAACTATGGCTACACCTTC.

The V gene is TRBV20-1, the J gene TRBJ2-7; TRBD2 matches 7 bases. Trimming removed 6 bases from V and 4 bases from J; junction bases left unmatched: 12. CDR1 is DFQATT, CDR2 SNEGSKA, per germline (reference sequence). This CDR3 comprises 14 residues. CDR3 region: CSASGISREYEQYF. Here the CDR3 DNA reads TGCAGTGCCAGCGGGATATCCAGGGAGTACGAGCAGTACTTC.

The table lists this clonotype with many counts. The rearrangement links TRBV6-1 to TRBJ1-4, with TRBD1 identical over 8 bases. The CDR3 contains 13 residues. Trimming removed 10 bases from V and 5 bases from J; junction bases left unmatched: 6. Per the germline V gene, CDR1 is MNHNS and CDR2 is SASEGT. The CDR3 DNA reads as TGTGCCACCGAGGACAGGGTGAATGAAAAACTGTTTTTT. Encoded protein: CATEDRVNEKLFF.

This clonotype was observed a few times. This rearrangement joins TRBV28 to TRBJ1-6; 8 nucleotides agree with TRBD1. Germline V gene lookup returns CDR1 MDHEN and CDR2 SYDVKM. V gave up 3 bases and J gave up 10 bases; unmatched junction bases: 5. CDR3 length: 14 residues. The DNA of the CDR3 is TGTGCCAGCAGTTTGACAGGGGTCCAATCACCCCTCCACTTT. Its translation: CASSLTGVQSPLHF.

This clonotype came up a few times. V usage is TRBV4-1 and J usage is TRBJ2-5; D uncertain. V was trimmed by 0 bases and J by 2 bases, leaving 10 bases between them. CDR3 size: 15 residues. CDR1 is MGHRA, CDR2 YSYEKL, per germline. CDR3 in amino acids: CASSQDRRQQETQYF. CDR3 nucleotides: TGCGCCAGCAGCCAAGATAGGCGGCAGCAAGAGACCCAGTACTTC.

The rearrangement joins TRBV19 to TRBJ2-4, with D possibly TRBD1 on 6 matching bases. V gave up 3 bases and J gave up 0 bases, with 9 bases separating them. Germline V gives CDR1 LNHDA, CDR2 SQIVND (reference sequence). CDR3 size: 15 residues. The chain's CDR3 is CASSITGLAKNIQYF. DNA of the CDR3: TGTGCCAGTAGTATCACAGGGTTAGCCAAAAACATTCAGTACTTC.

This clonotype came up many times. The chain links TRBV3-1 to TRBJ2-7; 7 bases agree with TRBD2. Germline CDR1 LGHDT, CDR2 YNNKEL (reference sequence). The CDR3 contains 16 residues. Unmatched junction bases numbered 5, after V lost 0 bases and J lost 0 bases. The CDR3 DNA sequence: TGTGCCAGCAGCCAAGATCTAGCGGTACTCTCCTACGAGCAGTACTTC. Translated, it gives CASSQDLAVLSYEQYF.